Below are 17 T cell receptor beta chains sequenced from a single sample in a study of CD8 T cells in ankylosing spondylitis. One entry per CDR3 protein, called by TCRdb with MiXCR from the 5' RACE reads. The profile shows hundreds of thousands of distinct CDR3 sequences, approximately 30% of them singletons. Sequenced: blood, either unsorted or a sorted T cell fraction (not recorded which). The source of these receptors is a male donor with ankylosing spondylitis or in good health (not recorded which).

CDR3 sequence reads: CASRTTGSSYEQYF. Written as DNA, the CDR3 is TGTGCCAGCAGGACCACAGGAAGTTCCTACGAGCAGTACTTC. This chain joins TRBV6-1 and TRBJ2-7; maybe TRBD1 (5 bases). The CDR3 loop spans 14 amino acids. Trimming removed 6 bases at V and 1 base at J, with 13 bases between. CDR1 and CDR2 (germline): MNHNS, SASEGT.

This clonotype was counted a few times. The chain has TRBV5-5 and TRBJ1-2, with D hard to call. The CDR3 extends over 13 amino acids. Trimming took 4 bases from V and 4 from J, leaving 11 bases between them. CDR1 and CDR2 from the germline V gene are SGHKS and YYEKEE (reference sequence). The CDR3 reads CASSTDGIYGYTF. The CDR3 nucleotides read TGTGCCAGCAGCACGGACGGAATCTATGGCTACACCTTC.

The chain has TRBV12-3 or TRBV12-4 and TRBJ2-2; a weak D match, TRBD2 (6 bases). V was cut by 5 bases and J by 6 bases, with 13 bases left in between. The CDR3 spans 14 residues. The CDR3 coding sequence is TGTGCCAGCAGTCGCAACCTAGCGCCCGGGGAGCTGTTTTTT. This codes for CASSRNLAPGELFF.

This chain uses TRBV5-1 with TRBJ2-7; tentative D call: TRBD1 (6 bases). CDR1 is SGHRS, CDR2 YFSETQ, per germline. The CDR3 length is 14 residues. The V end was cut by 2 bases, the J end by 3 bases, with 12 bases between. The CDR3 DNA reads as TGCGCCAGCAGCTTAATACAGGGATTCTACGAGCAGTACTTC. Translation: CASSLIQGFYEQYF.

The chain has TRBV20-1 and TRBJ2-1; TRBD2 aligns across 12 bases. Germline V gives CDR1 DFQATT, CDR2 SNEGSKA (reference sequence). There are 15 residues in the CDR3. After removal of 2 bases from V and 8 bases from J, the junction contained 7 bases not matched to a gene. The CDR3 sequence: CSARPLAGGNYEQFF. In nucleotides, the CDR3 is TGCAGTGCTAGACCCCTAGCGGGGGGGAATTATGAGCAGTTCTTC.

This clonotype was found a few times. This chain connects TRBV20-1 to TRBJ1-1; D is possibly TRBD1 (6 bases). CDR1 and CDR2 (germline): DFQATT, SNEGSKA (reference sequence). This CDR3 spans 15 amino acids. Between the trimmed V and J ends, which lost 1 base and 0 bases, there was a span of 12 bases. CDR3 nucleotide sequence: TGCAGTGCTAGAGTCCCGGACAGCATGAACACTGAAGCTTTCTTT. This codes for CSARVPDSMNTEAFF.

CDR3 amino acids: CASSPHGGAVEQFF. The CDR3 coding sequence is TGTGCCAGCAGCCCCCATGGCGGGGCGGTTGAGCAGTTCTTC. This chain links TRBV6-1 with TRBJ2-1; D possibly corresponds to TRBD2 (6 bases). CDR3 length: 14 amino acids. The V gene lost 6 bases and the J gene lost 9 bases, with 18 bases spanning the gap. Germline V gene sequence: CDR1 MNHNS, CDR2 SASEGT.

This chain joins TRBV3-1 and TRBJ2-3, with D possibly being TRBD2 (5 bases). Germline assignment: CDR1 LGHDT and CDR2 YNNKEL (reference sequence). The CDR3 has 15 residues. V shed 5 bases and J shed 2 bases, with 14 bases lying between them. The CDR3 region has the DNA TGTGCCAGCAGCACGCGGGTCCCCTCCACAGATACGCAGTATTTT. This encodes CASSTRVPSTDTQYF.

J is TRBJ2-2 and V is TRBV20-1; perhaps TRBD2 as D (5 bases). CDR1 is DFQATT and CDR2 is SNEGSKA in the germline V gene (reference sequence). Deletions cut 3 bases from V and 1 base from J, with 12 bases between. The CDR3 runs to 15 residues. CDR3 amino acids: CSASPLARNTGELFF. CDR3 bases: TGCAGTGCTAGTCCCCTAGCCCGGAACACCGGGGAGCTGTTTTTT.

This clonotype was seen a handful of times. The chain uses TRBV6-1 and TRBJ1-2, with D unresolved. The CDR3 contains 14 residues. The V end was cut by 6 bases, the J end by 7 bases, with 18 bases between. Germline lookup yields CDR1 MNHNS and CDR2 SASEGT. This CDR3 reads CASSRRADDGGYTF. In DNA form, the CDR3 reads TGTGCCAGCAGCCGGCGGGCCGATGACGGTGGCTACACCTTC.

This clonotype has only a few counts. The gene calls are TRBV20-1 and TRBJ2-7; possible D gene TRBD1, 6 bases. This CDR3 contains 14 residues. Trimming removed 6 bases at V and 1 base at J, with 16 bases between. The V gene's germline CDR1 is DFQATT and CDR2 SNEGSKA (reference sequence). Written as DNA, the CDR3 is TGCAGTGCGCCGACAGGTTTCTCTTCCTACGAGCAGTACTTC. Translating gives CSAPTGFSSYEQYF.

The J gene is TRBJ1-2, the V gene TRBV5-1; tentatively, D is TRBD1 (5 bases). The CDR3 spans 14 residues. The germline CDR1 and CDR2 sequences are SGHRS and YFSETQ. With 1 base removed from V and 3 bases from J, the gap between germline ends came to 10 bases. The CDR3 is CASSLRGSDYGYTF. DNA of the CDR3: TGCGCCAGCAGCTTGAGGGGTTCTGACTATGGCTACACCTTC.

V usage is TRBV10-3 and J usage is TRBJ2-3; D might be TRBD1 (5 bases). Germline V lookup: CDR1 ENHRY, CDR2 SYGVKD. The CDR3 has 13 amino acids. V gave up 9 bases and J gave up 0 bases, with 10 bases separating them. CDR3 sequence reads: CAIQGPSTDTQYF. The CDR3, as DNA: TGTGCCATTCAGGGCCCTAGCACAGATACGCAGTATTTT.

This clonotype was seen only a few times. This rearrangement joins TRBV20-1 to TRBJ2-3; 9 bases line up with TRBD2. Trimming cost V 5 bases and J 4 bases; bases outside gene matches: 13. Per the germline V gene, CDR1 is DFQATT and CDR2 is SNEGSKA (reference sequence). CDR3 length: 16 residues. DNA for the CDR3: TGCAGTGCTCGCTATATTCTAGCGGGGATCGCAGATACGCAGTATTTT. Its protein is CSARYILAGIADTQYF.

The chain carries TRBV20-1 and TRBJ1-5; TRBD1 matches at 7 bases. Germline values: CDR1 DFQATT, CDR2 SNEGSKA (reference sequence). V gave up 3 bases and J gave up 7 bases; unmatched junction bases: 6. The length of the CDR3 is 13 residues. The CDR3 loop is CSASRQGDQPQHF. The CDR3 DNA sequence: TGCAGTGCTAGTCGGCAGGGGGACCAGCCCCAGCATTTT.

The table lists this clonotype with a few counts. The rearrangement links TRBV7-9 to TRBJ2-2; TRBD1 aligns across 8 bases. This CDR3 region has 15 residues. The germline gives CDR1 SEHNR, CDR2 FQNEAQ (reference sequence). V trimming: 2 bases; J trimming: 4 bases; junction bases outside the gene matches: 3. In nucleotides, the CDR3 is TGTGCCAGCAGCTTACAGGGGGCGGGCACCGGGGAGCTGTTTTTT. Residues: CASSLQGAGTGELFF.

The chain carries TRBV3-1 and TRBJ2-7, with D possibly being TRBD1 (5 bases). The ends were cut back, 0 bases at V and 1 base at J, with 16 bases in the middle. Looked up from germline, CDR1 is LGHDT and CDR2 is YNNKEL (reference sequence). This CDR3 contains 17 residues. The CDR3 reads CASSQDRVGHLSYEQYF. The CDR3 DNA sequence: TGTGCCAGCAGCCAAGACAGGGTTGGTCACTTATCCTACGAGCAGTACTTC.